This T cell receptor (beta chain) is drawn from a study of cytomegalovirus exposure and HLA in healthy donors. Study in general: From HLA-typed donors, an early data release held 70 million to 95 million unique TCRs. Most genotyped donors, 65% to 85% of 350 to 500, had Caucasian-associated genetic ancestry. Regarding the study as a whole: Versus the approximately 700-donor mean, an Asian-associated ancestry cluster reportedly showed fewer N-insertions in a later analysis.

PCR employed 60 Vbeta and 13 Jbeta primers. The protocol was immunoSEQ multiplex PCR, while the TCRdb copy is restricted to in-frame clones and leaves out a portion. The sample consists of more than 150,000 clones, roughly 77% of them appearing once. This CDR3 has 15 amino acids. Germline assignment: CDR1 SGHTA and CDR2 FQGNSA. V lost 5 bases and J 3 bases, leaving 14 bases between the germline ends. A remark on this clone: Antigen specificity is unknown.

The chain couples TRBV7-2 to TRBJ2-1, with D tentatively TRBD1 (5 bases). Sequencing was carried out using PBMCs. This TCR was recovered from a woman in her twenties or thirties in good health and CMV-seropositive. The CDR3, as DNA: TGTGCCAGCAGCCCAGGGTACAGCCGCTACAATGAGCAGTTCTTC. Translating gives CASSPGYSRYNEQFF.